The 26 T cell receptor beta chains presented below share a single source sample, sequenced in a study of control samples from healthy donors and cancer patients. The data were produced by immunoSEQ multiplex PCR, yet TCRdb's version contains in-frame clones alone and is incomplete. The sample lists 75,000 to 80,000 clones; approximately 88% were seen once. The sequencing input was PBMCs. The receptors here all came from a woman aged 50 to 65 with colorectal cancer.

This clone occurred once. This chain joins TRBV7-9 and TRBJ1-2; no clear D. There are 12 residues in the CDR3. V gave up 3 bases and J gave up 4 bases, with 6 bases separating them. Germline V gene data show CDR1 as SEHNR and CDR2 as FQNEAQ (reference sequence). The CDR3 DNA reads TGTGCCAGCAGCTTTGGGGTCTATGGCTACACCTTC. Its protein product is CASSFGVYGYTF.

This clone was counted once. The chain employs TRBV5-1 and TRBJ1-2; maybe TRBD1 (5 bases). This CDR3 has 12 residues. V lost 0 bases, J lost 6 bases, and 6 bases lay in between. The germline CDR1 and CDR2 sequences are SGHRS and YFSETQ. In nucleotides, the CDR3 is TGCGCCAGCAGCTTGGAGGGGCATGGCTACACCTTC. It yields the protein CASSLEGHGYTF.

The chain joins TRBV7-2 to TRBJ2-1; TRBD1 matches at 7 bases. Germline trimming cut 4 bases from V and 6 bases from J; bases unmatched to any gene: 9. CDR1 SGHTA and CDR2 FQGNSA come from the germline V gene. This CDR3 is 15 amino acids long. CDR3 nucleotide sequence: TGTGCCAGCAGCTCAGACGGTGCAGGGGGCAATGAGCAGTTCTTC. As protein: CASSSDGAGGNEQFF.

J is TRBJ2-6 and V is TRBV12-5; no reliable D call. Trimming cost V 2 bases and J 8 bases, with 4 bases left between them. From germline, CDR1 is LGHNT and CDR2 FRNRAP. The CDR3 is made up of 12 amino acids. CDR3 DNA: TGTGCTAGTGGTTTGAATACCAACGTCCTGACTTTC. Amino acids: CASGLNTNVLTF.

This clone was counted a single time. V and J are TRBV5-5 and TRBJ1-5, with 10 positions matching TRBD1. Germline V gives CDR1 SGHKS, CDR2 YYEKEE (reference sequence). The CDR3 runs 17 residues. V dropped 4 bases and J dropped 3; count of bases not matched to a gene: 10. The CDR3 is CASSKRIGQGDNQPQHF. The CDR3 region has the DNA TGTGCCAGCAGCAAAAGGATAGGACAGGGGGACAATCAGCCCCAGCATTTT.

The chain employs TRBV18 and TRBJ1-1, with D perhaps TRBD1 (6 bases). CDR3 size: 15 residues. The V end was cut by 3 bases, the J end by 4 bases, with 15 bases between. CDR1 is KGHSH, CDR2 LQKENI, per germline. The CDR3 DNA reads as TGTGCCAGCTCACCTCAACAGGGTGGGGGCACTGAAGCTTTCTTT. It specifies CASSPQQGGGTEAFF. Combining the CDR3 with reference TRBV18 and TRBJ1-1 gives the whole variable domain NAGVMQNPRHLVRRRGQEARLRCSPMKGHSHVYWYRQLPEEGLKFMVYLQKENIIDESGMPKERFSAEFPKEGPSILRIQQVVRGDSAAYFCASSPQQGGGTEAFFGQGTRLTVV.

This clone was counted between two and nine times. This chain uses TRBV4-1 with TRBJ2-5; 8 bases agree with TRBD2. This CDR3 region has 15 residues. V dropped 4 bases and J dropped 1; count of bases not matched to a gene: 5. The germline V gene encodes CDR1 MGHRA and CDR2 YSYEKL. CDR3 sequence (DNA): TGCGCCAGCAGCCCAGGACTAGCCGCCCAAGAGACCCAGTACTTC. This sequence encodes CASSPGLAAQETQYF.

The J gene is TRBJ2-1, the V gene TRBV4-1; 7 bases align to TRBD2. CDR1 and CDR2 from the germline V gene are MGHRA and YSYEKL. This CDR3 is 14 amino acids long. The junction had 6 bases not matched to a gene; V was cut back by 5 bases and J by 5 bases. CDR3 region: CASSTGLRDNEQFF. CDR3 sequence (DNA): TGCGCCAGCAGCACGGGACTACGAGACAATGAGCAGTTCTTC.

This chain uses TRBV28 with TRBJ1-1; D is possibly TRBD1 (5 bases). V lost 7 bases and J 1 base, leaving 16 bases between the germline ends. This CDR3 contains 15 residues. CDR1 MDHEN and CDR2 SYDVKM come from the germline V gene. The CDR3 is CASTSGGAGNTEAFF. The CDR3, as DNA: TGTGCCAGCACCTCAGGTGGGGCGGGGAACACTGAAGCTTTCTTT.

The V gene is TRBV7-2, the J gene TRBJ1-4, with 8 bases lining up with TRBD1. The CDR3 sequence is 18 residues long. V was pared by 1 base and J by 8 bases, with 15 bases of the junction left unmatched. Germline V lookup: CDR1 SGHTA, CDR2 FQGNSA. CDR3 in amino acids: CASSLGLTSGGAGEKLFF. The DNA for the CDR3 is TGTGCCAGCAGCTTAGGGCTCACCTCAGGGGGCGCAGGAGAAAAACTGTTTTTT.

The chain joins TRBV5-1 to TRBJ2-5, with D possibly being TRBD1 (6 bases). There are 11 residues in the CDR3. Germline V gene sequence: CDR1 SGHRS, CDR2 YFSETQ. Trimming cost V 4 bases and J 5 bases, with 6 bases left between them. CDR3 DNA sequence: TGCGCCAGCAGCACAGGGGAGACCCAGTACTTC. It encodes CASSTGETQYF.

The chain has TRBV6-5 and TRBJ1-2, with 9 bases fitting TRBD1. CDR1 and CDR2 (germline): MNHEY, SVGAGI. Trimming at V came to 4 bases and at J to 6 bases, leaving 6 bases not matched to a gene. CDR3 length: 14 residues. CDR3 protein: CASSFPGQGNGYTF. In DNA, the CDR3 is TGTGCCAGCAGTTTCCCGGGACAGGGAAATGGCTACACCTTC.

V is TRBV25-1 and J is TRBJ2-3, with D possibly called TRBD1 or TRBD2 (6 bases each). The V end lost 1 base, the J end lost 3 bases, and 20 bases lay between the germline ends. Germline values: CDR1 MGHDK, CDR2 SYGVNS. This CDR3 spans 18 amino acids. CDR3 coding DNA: TGTGCCAGCAGTGAATTGTTCCTCGGGGGCTTTGGAACAGATACGCAGTATTTT. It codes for CASSELFLGGFGTDTQYF.

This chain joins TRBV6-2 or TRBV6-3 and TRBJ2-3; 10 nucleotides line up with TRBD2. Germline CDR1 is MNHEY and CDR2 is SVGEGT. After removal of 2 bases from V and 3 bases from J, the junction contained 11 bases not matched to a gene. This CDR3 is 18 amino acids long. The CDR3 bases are TGTGCCAGCAGTTACCCAAGCGGGGGGGCAGAGGTAACAGATACGCAGTATTTT. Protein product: CASSYPSGGAEVTDTQYF.

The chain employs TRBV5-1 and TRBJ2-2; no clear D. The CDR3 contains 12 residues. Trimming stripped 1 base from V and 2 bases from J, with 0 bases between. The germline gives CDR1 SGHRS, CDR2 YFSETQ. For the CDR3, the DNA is TGCGCCAGCAGCTTGAACACCGGGGAGCTGTTTTTT. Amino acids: CASSLNTGELFF.

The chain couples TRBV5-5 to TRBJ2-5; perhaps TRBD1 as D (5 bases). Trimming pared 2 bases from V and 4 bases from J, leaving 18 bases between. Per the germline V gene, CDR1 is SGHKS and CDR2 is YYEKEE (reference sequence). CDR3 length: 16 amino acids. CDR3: CASSLGDLDWGETQYF. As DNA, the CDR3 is TGTGCCAGCAGCTTAGGGGATTTAGACTGGGGAGAGACCCAGTACTTC.

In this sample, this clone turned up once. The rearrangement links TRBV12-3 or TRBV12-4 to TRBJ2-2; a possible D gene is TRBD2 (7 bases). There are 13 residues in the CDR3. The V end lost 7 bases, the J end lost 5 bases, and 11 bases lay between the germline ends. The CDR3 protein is CASMRGPTGELFF. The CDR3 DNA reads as TGTGCCAGCATGCGGGGGCCTACCGGGGAGCTGTTTTTT.

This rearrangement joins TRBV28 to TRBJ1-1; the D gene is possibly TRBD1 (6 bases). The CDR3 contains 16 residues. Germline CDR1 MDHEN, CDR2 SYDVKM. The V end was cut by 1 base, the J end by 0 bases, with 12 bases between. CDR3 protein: CASSLSGVFMNTEAFF. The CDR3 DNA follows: TGTGCCAGCAGTTTATCAGGGGTCTTCATGAACACTGAAGCTTTCTTT.

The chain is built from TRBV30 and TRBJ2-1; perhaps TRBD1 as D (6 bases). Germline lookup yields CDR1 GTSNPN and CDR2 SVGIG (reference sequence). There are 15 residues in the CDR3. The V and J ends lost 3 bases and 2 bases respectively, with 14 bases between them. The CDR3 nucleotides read TGTGCCTGGAGGGCCCCCAGGACAGCCTACAATGAGCAGTTCTTC. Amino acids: CAWRAPRTAYNEQFF.

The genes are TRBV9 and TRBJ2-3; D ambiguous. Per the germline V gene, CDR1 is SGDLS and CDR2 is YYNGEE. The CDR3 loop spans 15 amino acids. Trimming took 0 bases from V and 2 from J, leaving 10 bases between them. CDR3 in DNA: TGTGCCAGCAGCGTAGTCGGAGCGTACACAGATACGCAGTATTTT. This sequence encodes CASSVVGAYTDTQYF. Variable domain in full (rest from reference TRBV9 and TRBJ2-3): DSGVTQTPKHLITATGQRVTLRCSPRSGDLSVYWYQQSLDQGLQFLIQYYNGEERAKGNILERFSAQQFPDLHSELNLSSLELGDSALYFCASSVVGAYTDTQYFGPGTRLTVL.

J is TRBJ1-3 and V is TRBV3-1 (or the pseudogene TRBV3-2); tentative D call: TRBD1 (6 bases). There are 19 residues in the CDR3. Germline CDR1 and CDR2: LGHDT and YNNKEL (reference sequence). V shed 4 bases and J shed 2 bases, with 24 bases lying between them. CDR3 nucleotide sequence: TGTGCCAGCAGCCCTGACGTGGGGGGGCTGATTATAGCTGGAAACACCATATATTTT. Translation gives CASSPDVGGLIIAGNTIYF.

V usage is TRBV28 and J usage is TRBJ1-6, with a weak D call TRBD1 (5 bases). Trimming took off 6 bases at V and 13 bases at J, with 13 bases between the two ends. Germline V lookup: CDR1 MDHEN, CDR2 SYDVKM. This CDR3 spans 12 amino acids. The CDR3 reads CASSLRDPPLHF. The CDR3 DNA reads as TGTGCCAGCAGCCTCAGGGATCCCCCCCTCCACTTT.

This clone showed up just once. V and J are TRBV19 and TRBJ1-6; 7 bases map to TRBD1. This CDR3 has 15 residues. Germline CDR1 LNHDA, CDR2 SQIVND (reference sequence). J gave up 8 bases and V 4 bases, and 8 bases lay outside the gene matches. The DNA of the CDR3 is TGTGCCAGTAGTAAAGACAGGGTGGTGGATTCACCCCTCCACTTT. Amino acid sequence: CASSKDRVVDSPLHF.

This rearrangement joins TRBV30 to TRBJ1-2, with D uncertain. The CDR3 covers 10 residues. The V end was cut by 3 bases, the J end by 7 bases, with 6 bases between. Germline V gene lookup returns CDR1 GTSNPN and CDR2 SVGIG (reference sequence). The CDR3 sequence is CAWRKGGYTF. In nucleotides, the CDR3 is TGTGCCTGGAGGAAGGGTGGCTACACCTTC.

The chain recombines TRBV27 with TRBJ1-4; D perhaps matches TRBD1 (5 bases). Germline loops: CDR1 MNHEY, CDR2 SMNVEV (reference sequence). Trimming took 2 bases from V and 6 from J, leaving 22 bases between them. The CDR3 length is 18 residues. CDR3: CASSLEARGRGAYEKLFF. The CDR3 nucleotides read TGTGCCAGCAGTTTAGAGGCCAGAGGAAGAGGGGCATATGAAAAACTGTTTTTT. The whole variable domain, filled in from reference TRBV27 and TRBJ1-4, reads EAQVTQNPRYLITVTGKKLTVTCSQNMNHEYMSWYRQDPGLGLRQIYYSMNVEVTDKGDVPEGYKVSRKEKRNFPLILESPSPNQTSLYFCASSLEARGRGAYEKLFFGSGTQLSVL.

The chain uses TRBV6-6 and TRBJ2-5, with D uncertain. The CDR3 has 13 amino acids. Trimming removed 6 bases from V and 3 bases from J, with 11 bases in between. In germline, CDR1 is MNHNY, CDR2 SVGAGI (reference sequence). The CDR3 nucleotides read TGTGCCAGCAGCTCCCCCCGGGAAGAGACCCAGTACTTC. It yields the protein CASSSPREETQYF.